The clone carrying this T cell receptor beta chain has a handful of counts. What it binds is unknown. The sample is drawn from a study of cytomegalovirus exposure and HLA in healthy donors. Study-wide results and caveats: A highly shared variant cluster was judged a likely technical artifact.

Looked up from germline, CDR1 is MNHEY and CDR2 is SMNVEV (reference sequence). Trimming cost V 6 bases and J 0 bases, with 14 bases left between them. This CDR3 has 15 residues. Primers included in the PCR were 60 Vbeta and 13 Jbeta primers. The method was immunoSEQ multiplex PCR; TCRdb's version includes in-frame clones alone and lacks a portion of them. Of roughly 67,000 clones listed, around 75% are singletons. The rearrangement links TRBV27 to TRBJ1-2; possibly TRBD1 for D (5 bases). This sequence originates from a man aged 60 to 75 in good health and CMV-seropositive. Material: PBMCs. This CDR3 is CASRDTGTTNYGYTF. CDR3 sequence (DNA): TGTGCCAGCAGGGACACCGGAACCACTAACTATGGCTACACCTTC.